This T cell receptor (beta chain) was obtained from a study of glioma-infiltrating T cells after dendritic cell vaccination. This table comes from immunoSEQ multiplex PCR, and its TCRdb copy is limited to in-frame clones, with some not included. The sample records more than 85,000 clones, more than 70% being singletons. This CDR3 is 14 amino acids long. The germline V gene encodes CDR1 KGHSH and CDR2 LQKENI. Trimming cost V 2 bases and J 7 bases; bases outside gene matches: 7. This clone occurred once. The sequencing used blood, collected before dendritic cell vaccination. This receptor was obtained from a human donor with glioblastoma. The chain carries TRBV18 and TRBJ1-2; 7 positions match TRBD1. In DNA, the CDR3 is TGTGCCAGCTCACCAAGACAGGGCGAGGGTGGCTACACCTTC. Translated, it gives CASSPRQGEGGYTF.